Presented here are 22 T cell receptor beta chains from one specimen sequenced in a study of blood T cell repertoires in COVID-19. Using immunoSEQ multiplex PCR, the repertoire was profiled, and TCRdb retains in-frame clones only, with some absent. The repertoire includes 250,000 to 300,000 clones, roughly 89% of them detected once, and 2.5% to 3.5% sits in the top ten. Source material: PBMCs or T cells enriched from blood (not recorded which). The receptors shown here come from a woman between 45 and 65 years old who had been exposed to COVID-19.

The genes are TRBV15 and TRBJ1-1, with no clear D. The germline V gene has CDR1 LNHNV and CDR2 YYDKDF (reference sequence). The germline V and J ends were trimmed by 1 base and 4 bases, with 13 bases remaining between them. This CDR3 has 15 residues. CDR3 nucleotide sequence: TGTGCCACCAGCAGAGGACCCCGGGAAGGCACTGAAGCTTTCTTT. Protein product: CATSRGPREGTEAFF.

The V and J genes are TRBV4-1 and TRBJ2-2, with 7 bases that match TRBD2. Germline loops: CDR1 MGHRA, CDR2 YSYEKL. The CDR3 has 17 residues. The V and J ends lost 0 bases and 2 bases, in that order; junction bases with no gene match: 6. CDR3 in DNA: TGCGCCAGCAGCCAAGATTCGGGGGGAAGAAACACCGGGGAGCTGTTTTTT. Translation gives CASSQDSGGRNTGELFF.

The rearrangement uses TRBV27 and TRBJ2-1, with D tentatively TRBD1 (6 bases). The CDR3 totals 13 residues. Germline V CDR1 and CDR2: MNHEY, SMNVEV (reference sequence). Trimming cost V 0 bases and J 10 bases, with 10 bases left between them. The CDR3 loop reads CASSLSQRGEQFF. The CDR3 coding sequence is TGTGCCAGCAGTTTATCGCAGAGGGGGGAGCAGTTCTTC.

This chain uses TRBV19 with TRBJ2-1; 7 bases are shared with TRBD1. V lost 3 bases to trimming and J lost 10 bases; unmatched junction nucleotides: 9. The CDR3 extends over 14 amino acids. The V gene's germline CDR1 is LNHDA and CDR2 SQIVND (reference sequence). CDR3 region: CASSMPSTGAEQFF. CDR3 nucleotides: TGTGCCAGTAGTATGCCGTCAACAGGGGCGGAGCAGTTCTTC.

The V gene is TRBV19, the J gene TRBJ2-7; TRBD2 matches 11 bases. Germline lookup yields CDR1 LNHDA and CDR2 SQIVND (reference sequence). The CDR3 contains 14 residues. V shed 8 bases and J 1 base; nucleotides not matched to a gene: 4. The chain's CDR3 is CASATSGTSYEQYF. CDR3 nucleotides: TGTGCCAGTGCGACTAGCGGGACATCCTACGAGCAGTACTTC.

The chain recombines TRBV18 with TRBJ1-6; 8 positions agree with TRBD1. In germline, CDR1 is KGHSH, CDR2 LQKENI. The CDR3 length is 15 residues. Trimming at V came to 1 base and at J to 11 bases, leaving 7 bases not matched to a gene. CDR3 bases: TGTGCCAGCTCACCACAAGCAGGGGGCAGTCCACCCCTCCACTTT. This translates into CASSPQAGGSPPLHF.

The chain carries TRBV2 and TRBJ1-4; weak D call: TRBD1 (6 bases). CDR3 length: 14 amino acids. Trimming cost V 5 bases and J 8 bases, with 15 bases left between them. The germline gives CDR1 SNHLY, CDR2 FYNNEI. CDR3 DNA: TGTGCCAGCAGTCACAGGGAGACCATCGAAAAACTGTTTTTT. This sequence encodes CASSHRETIEKLFF.

The rearrangement links TRBV7-9 to TRBJ2-7; a weak D match, TRBD1 (5 bases). The CDR3 has 15 amino acids. The V gene's germline CDR1 is SEHNR and CDR2 FQNEAQ (reference sequence). With 5 bases removed from V and 3 bases from J, the gap between germline ends came to 17 bases. The CDR3 region has the DNA TGTGCCAGCAGCCTATACCTTACAGGCCACTACGAGCAGTACTTC. It yields the protein CASSLYLTGHYEQYF. The full variable domain, rest sourced from reference TRBV7-9 and TRBJ2-7, is DTGVSQNPRHKITKRGQNVTFRCDPISEHNRLYWYRQTLGQGPEFLTYFQNEAQLEKSRLLSDRFSAERPKGSFSTLEIQRTEQGDSAMYLCASSLYLTGHYEQYFGPGTRLTVT.

In this sample, this clone turned up once. The chain employs TRBV2 and TRBJ1-4; 10 bases line up with TRBD1. Germline V gene lookup returns CDR1 SNHLY and CDR2 FYNNEI. The CDR3 covers 16 residues. V was pared by 7 bases and J by 13 bases, with 18 bases of the junction left unmatched. CDR3 amino acids: CASTDKDRGFQGGLFF. The CDR3 nucleotides are TGTGCCAGCACCGACAAGGACAGGGGGTTCCAGGGGGGACTGTTTTTT. The variable domain in full, completed from reference TRBV2 and TRBJ1-4, reads EPEVTQTPSHQVTQMGQEVILRCVPISNHLYFYWYRQILGQKVEFLVSFYNNEISEKSEIFDDQFSVERPDGSNFTLKIRSTKLEDSAMYFCASTDKDRGFQGGLFFGSGTQLSVL.

V is TRBV4-2 and J is TRBJ2-1, with TRBD2 matching over 7 bases. V was pared by 1 base and J by 2 bases, with 5 bases of the junction left unmatched. CDR3 length: 16 amino acids. Germline-derived CDR1 and CDR2 are LGHNA and YNFKEQ. The CDR3 nucleotides read TGTGCCAGCAGCCAAGGGGAGGGGCCGCCCTACAATGAGCAGTTCTTC. This sequence encodes CASSQGEGPPYNEQFF.

The rearrangement uses TRBV7-6 and TRBJ2-2, with D possibly matching TRBD1 (6 bases). The CDR3 totals 16 residues. Germline V lookup: CDR1 SGHVS, CDR2 FNYEAQ. V was trimmed by 1 base and J by 4 bases, leaving 13 bases between them. This CDR3 is CASSLEGGRGTGELFF. In nucleotides, the CDR3 is TGTGCCAGCAGCTTAGAAGGGGGAAGAGGCACCGGGGAGCTGTTTTTT. Looking up the rest from reference TRBV7-6 and TRBJ2-2 gives the full variable domain: GAGVSQSPRYKVTKRGQDVALRCDPISGHVSLYWYRQALGQGPEFLTYFNYEAQQDKSGLPNDRFSAERPEGSISTLTIQRTEQRDSAMYRCASSLEGGRGTGELFFGEGSRLTVL.

This clone was seen a few times. The chain carries TRBV6-5 and TRBJ1-1, with no clear D. The germline V gene has CDR1 MNHEY and CDR2 SVGAGI. V was clipped by 4 bases and J by 3 bases, with 15 bases between them. The CDR3 sequence is 15 residues long. CDR3 sequence: CASSSLGGRDTEAFF. CDR3 bases: TGTGCCAGCAGTTCTCTCGGAGGGCGGGACACTGAAGCTTTCTTT.

The chain joins TRBV10-3 to TRBJ1-1, with unresolved D. Germline assignment: CDR1 ENHRY and CDR2 SYGVKD. The CDR3 spans 13 residues. Trimming took 8 bases from V and 3 from J, leaving 13 bases between them. The CDR3 sequence: CAISRGADTEAFF. CDR3 in DNA: TGTGCCATCTCAAGAGGTGCGGACACTGAAGCTTTCTTT.

The chain is built from TRBV14 and TRBJ2-1, with 7 positions matching TRBD2. Unmatched junction bases numbered 4, after V lost 2 bases and J lost 3 bases. CDR3 size: 15 residues. In germline, CDR1 is SGHDN, CDR2 FVKESK. The CDR3 DNA follows: TGTGCCAGCAGCCAATTCCGGGGGGACTACAATGAGCAGTTCTTC. This encodes CASSQFRGDYNEQFF.

This sequence joins TRBV3-1 (or the pseudogene TRBV3-2) and TRBJ1-1, with 10 positions matching TRBD1. V was pared by 8 bases and J by 0 bases, with 9 bases of the junction left unmatched. The CDR3 runs 16 residues. Looked up from germline, CDR1 is LGHDT and CDR2 is YNNKEL (reference sequence). Written as DNA, the CDR3 is TGTGCCAGCGTCCGGACAGGGGGAGGATTGAACACTGAAGCTTTCTTT. Amino acid sequence: CASVRTGGGLNTEAFF.

V gene TRBV7-2 combines with J gene TRBJ2-5, with D hard to call. Germline V gene data show CDR1 as SGHTA and CDR2 as FQGNSA. Trimming took 2 bases from V and 4 from J, leaving 14 bases between them. The CDR3 is 15 amino acids. The CDR3 nucleotides read TGTGCCAGCAGCTTATTTGTGAACCCCGGAGAGACCCAGTACTTC. This gives the protein CASSLFVNPGETQYF.

The chain is built from TRBV19 and TRBJ2-1; tentative D call: TRBD2 (5 bases). Germline V gene data show CDR1 as LNHDA and CDR2 as SQIVND (reference sequence). This CDR3 comprises 14 residues. V was shortened by 1 base and J by 10 bases, with 14 bases between the two germline ends. The CDR3 DNA reads as TGTGCCAGTAGTATAGCTGAGGATCGGAGGGAGCAGTTCTTC. Translating gives CASSIAEDRREQFF.

On this clone: Other DNA sequences from this sample encode an identical CDR3 as well. The chain combines TRBV4-2 with TRBJ2-5; unclear D gene. CDR1 and CDR2 (germline): LGHNA, YNFKEQ. This CDR3 is built from 15 residues. Trimming pared 1 base from V and 1 base from J, leaving 10 bases between. In DNA form, the CDR3 reads TGTGCCAGCAGCCAAGCGGCGGCAGTCCAAGAGACCCAGTACTTC. This sequence encodes CASSQAAAVQETQYF.

The chain links TRBV19 to TRBJ2-1; possibly TRBD1 for D (8 bases). This CDR3 has 23 amino acids. Germline assignment: CDR1 LNHDA and CDR2 SQIVND (reference sequence). The ends were cut back, 4 bases at V and 1 base at J, with 35 bases in the middle. The CDR3 loop is CASSTQTRLRQNDRGGSYNEQFF. Here the CDR3 DNA reads TGTGCCAGTAGTACGCAGACCCGCCTCCGCCAAAACGACAGGGGAGGGTCCTACAATGAGCAGTTCTTC. The variable domain in full, completed from reference TRBV19 and TRBJ2-1, reads DGGITQSPKYLFRKEGQNVTLSCEQNLNHDAMYWYRQDPGQGLRLIYYSQIVNDFQKGDIAEGYSVSREKKESFPLTVTSAQKNPTAFYLCASSTQTRLRQNDRGGSYNEQFFGPGTRLTVL.

This clone occurred once. This chain joins TRBV6-5 and TRBJ1-1, with D perhaps matching TRBD1 (6 bases). The germline gives CDR1 MNHEY, CDR2 SVGAGI. CDR3 size: 14 residues. The V end lost 4 bases, the J end lost 1 base, and 10 bases lay between the germline ends. The CDR3 DNA reads as TGTGCCAGCAGTTCTCCGGGACAGAACACTGAAGCTTTCTTT. Translation: CASSSPGQNTEAFF.

J is TRBJ1-5 and V is TRBV19; a possible D gene is TRBD1 (6 bases). Trimming took 5 bases from V and 2 from J, leaving 7 bases between them. Germline values: CDR1 LNHDA, CDR2 SQIVND (reference sequence). CDR3 length: 13 residues. Here the CDR3 DNA reads TGTGCCAGTAGTGCAGGGGGCAATCAGCCCCAGCATTTT. Its protein product is CASSAGGNQPQHF.

Concerning this clone itself: This sample includes further DNA sequences coding for the same CDR3. The genes are TRBV27 and TRBJ1-5; possibly TRBD1 for D (6 bases). Trimming shortened V by 0 bases and J by 6 bases, and 12 bases separated the two germline ends. Germline V gene sequence: CDR1 MNHEY, CDR2 SMNVEV (reference sequence). CDR3 size: 15 residues. Here the CDR3 reads CASSLSTGGGQPQHF. The CDR3 coding sequence is TGTGCCAGCAGTTTATCGACAGGTGGCGGTCAGCCCCAGCATTTT.